Listed below are T cell receptor beta chains from one sample, sequenced in a study of cytomegalovirus exposure and HLA in healthy donors. Here immunoSEQ multiplex PCR was the method, and the copy in TCRdb shows in-frame clones only, minus some. The table includes roughly 120,000 clones, about 72% detected once. Sample: PBMCs. These receptors were taken from a man aged 25 to 40 in good health and CMV-seropositive. Both conserved end residues are trimmed from each CDR3. Each record gives: J gene, D gene, V gene, CDR3 protein. A D gene is named only where the DNA matches it firmly.

j_call: TRBJ2-1; d_call: NA; v_call: TRBV19; cdr3_aa: ASSMYGISYNEQF
j_call: TRBJ2-1; d_call: NA; v_call: TRBV9; cdr3_aa: ASSPQAETGNEQF
j_call: TRBJ1-6; d_call: TRBD1; v_call: TRBV25-1; cdr3_aa: ASRATGEPGGSPLH
j_call: TRBJ2-7; d_call: NA; v_call: TRBV15; cdr3_aa: ATSSHGGGDEQY
j_call: TRBJ2-6; d_call: NA; v_call: TRBV15; cdr3_aa: ATSRERGSGANVLT
j_call: TRBJ2-1; d_call: TRBD2; v_call: TRBV5-1; cdr3_aa: ASGRAVNEQF
j_call: TRBJ1-5; d_call: TRBD1; v_call: TRBV6-1; cdr3_aa: ASTVDRGLGQPQH
j_call: TRBJ1-4; d_call: TRBD1; v_call: TRBV7-9; cdr3_aa: ASSLGQGAATNEKLF
j_call: TRBJ2-7; d_call: TRBD1; v_call: TRBV9; cdr3_aa: ASSVAGDSSYEQY
j_call: TRBJ2-5; d_call: NA; v_call: TRBV4-2; cdr3_aa: ASSQVVEETQY
j_call: TRBJ2-1; d_call: TRBD2; v_call: TRBV27; cdr3_aa: ASSKRGWRGGDNEQF
j_call: TRBJ2-5; d_call: NA; v_call: TRBV18; cdr3_aa: ASSPYLNGEETQY
j_call: TRBJ2-2; d_call: TRBD1; v_call: TRBV7-3; cdr3_aa: ASSLPTGLRTGELF
j_call: TRBJ2-5; d_call: TRBD2; v_call: TRBV9; cdr3_aa: ASSVETSGEETQY
j_call: TRBJ1-2; d_call: NA; v_call: TRBV9; cdr3_aa: ATSGGAGNYGYT
j_call: TRBJ1-6; d_call: NA; v_call: TRBV9; cdr3_aa: ASSVEGEGNSPLH
j_call: TRBJ2-3; d_call: TRBD1; v_call: TRBV5-1; cdr3_aa: ASSLIGQDTDTQY
j_call: TRBJ2-5; d_call: NA; v_call: TRBV28; cdr3_aa: ASSLGAQPQETQY
j_call: TRBJ2-3; d_call: NA; v_call: TRBV6-5; cdr3_aa: ASSPDTDYTDTQY
j_call: TRBJ2-7; d_call: NA; v_call: TRBV7-8; cdr3_aa: ASSLLLYEQY
j_call: TRBJ2-2; d_call: NA; v_call: TRBV27; cdr3_aa: ASGEGELSTGELF
j_call: TRBJ1-3; d_call: TRBD1; v_call: TRBV5-1; cdr3_aa: ASSLGAGGKGNTIY
j_call: TRBJ1-1; d_call: NA; v_call: TRBV10-3; cdr3_aa: AISGRNTEAF
j_call: TRBJ1-4; d_call: NA; v_call: TRBV29-1; cdr3_aa: SVGSRANEKLF
j_call: TRBJ1-1; d_call: NA; v_call: TRBV7-2; cdr3_aa: ASSPGGAAF
j_call: TRBJ2-6; d_call: NA; v_call: TRBV29-1; cdr3_aa: SVHQWGAGANVLT
j_call: TRBJ1-1; d_call: TRBD1; v_call: TRBV5-4; cdr3_aa: ATRQGSTEAF
j_call: TRBJ2-7; d_call: TRBD1; v_call: TRBV5-1; cdr3_aa: ASSIIPGTDTYEQY
j_call: TRBJ2-1; d_call: TRBD1; v_call: TRBV7-9; cdr3_aa: ASYPTSGGAPYNEQF
j_call: TRBJ1-5; d_call: NA; v_call: TRBV6-1; cdr3_aa: ASTTGNNQPQH
j_call: TRBJ1-6; d_call: TRBD1; v_call: TRBV14; cdr3_aa: ASSHRDRSSPLH
j_call: TRBJ2-3; d_call: NA; v_call: TRBV29-1; cdr3_aa: SVLEVSSTDTQY
j_call: TRBJ2-1; d_call: TRBD2; v_call: TRBV5-4; cdr3_aa: ASSLDTSGYNEQF
j_call: TRBJ2-3; d_call: TRBD2; v_call: TRBV7-8; cdr3_aa: ASRLGGRAGYVTDTQY
j_call: TRBJ1-4; d_call: TRBD1; v_call: TRBV6-1; cdr3_aa: AIHTGGMEKLF
j_call: TRBJ1-1; d_call: TRBD1; v_call: TRBV11-1; cdr3_aa: ASSSKYRGQSTEAF
j_call: TRBJ1-6; d_call: NA; v_call: TRBV7-2; cdr3_aa: ASSSSERDNSPLH
j_call: TRBJ1-2; d_call: NA; v_call: TRBV7-5; cdr3_aa: ARSLPARCNGYT
j_call: TRBJ2-7; d_call: TRBD1; v_call: TRBV15; cdr3_aa: ATSSGQGASYEQY
j_call: TRBJ2-5; d_call: TRBD2; v_call: TRBV5-1; cdr3_aa: ASSLAGLPQY
j_call: TRBJ2-2; d_call: NA; v_call: TRBV18; cdr3_aa: ASSPRQANTGELF
j_call: TRBJ1-4; d_call: TRBD1; v_call: TRBV7-9; cdr3_aa: SSSLTGTGGSEKLF
j_call: TRBJ2-7; d_call: TRBD2; v_call: TRBV13; cdr3_aa: ASSPSGIGLNEQY
j_call: TRBJ2-7; d_call: NA; v_call: TRBV19; cdr3_aa: ASSIGVGGGGWIYEQY
j_call: TRBJ1-5; d_call: TRBD1; v_call: TRBV5-5; cdr3_aa: ASSLSRDRASPDQPQH
j_call: TRBJ2-3; d_call: NA; v_call: TRBV28; cdr3_aa: ASSLTVTDTQY
j_call: TRBJ2-1; d_call: TRBD2; v_call: TRBV15; cdr3_aa: ATSPSISSGSNDEQF
j_call: TRBJ2-5; d_call: NA; v_call: TRBV2; cdr3_aa: ASSERGTQY
j_call: TRBJ2-1; d_call: NA; v_call: TRBV18; cdr3_aa: ASSRTNEQF
j_call: TRBJ2-7; d_call: TRBD2; v_call: TRBV6-6; cdr3_aa: ASRSSGSAYEQY
j_call: TRBJ2-5; d_call: NA; v_call: TRBV7-9; cdr3_aa: ASSFVGWETQY
j_call: TRBJ2-5; d_call: TRBD1; v_call: TRBV7-2; cdr3_aa: ASSGTGGLQTQY
j_call: TRBJ2-3; d_call: NA; v_call: TRBV7-3; cdr3_aa: ASSLYQVAYTQY
j_call: TRBJ2-5; d_call: TRBD2; v_call: TRBV19; cdr3_aa: ASTTSGRGEETQY
j_call: TRBJ2-2; d_call: TRBD1; v_call: TRBV5-1; cdr3_aa: ASSPWTGDTGELF
j_call: TRBJ2-1; d_call: NA; v_call: TRBV4-2; cdr3_aa: ASSQVGSPNEQF
j_call: TRBJ2-7; d_call: NA; v_call: TRBV5-4; cdr3_aa: ASSLSGTYEQY
j_call: TRBJ1-3; d_call: TRBD1; v_call: TRBV4-2; cdr3_aa: ASSQRTGAETGNTIY
j_call: TRBJ2-2; d_call: NA; v_call: TRBV7-3; cdr3_aa: ASSLVPDTGELF
j_call: TRBJ2-2; d_call: NA; v_call: TRBV7-6; cdr3_aa: ASSLVARGTGELF